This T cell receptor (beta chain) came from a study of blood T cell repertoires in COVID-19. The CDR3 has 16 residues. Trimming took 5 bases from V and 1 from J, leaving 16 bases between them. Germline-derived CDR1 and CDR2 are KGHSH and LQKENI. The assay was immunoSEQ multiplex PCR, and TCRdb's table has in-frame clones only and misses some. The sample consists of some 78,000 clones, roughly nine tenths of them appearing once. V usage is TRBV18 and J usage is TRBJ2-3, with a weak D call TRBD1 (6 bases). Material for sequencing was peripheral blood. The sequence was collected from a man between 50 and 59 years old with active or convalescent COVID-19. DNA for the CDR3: TGTGCCAGCTCAGCCCTGGCAGGGGCAGGCACAGATACGCAGTATTTT. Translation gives CASSALAGAGTDTQYF.